The clone carrying this TCR beta chain was observed a handful of times. Antigen: not known. This record comes from a study of T cells after yellow fever vaccination. Study-wide results and caveats: High-abundance clonotypes from the bulk population could contaminate FACS-sorted repertoires. Faster peaking, at day 5 versus 15, marked a secondary response that was weaker. In post-booster samples, most primary-vaccination clones reappeared (around 95% CD4, 88% CD8).

TCRdb re-called the 5' RACE reads through MiXCR, storing one row per CDR3 protein. The profile shows over 300,000 distinct CDR3 sequences, roughly 3.5% of them singletons. Germline CDR1 KGHSH, CDR2 LQKENI. V was cut by 0 bases and J by 5 bases, with 7 bases left in between. The length of the CDR3 is 13 residues. This chain uses TRBV18 with TRBJ2-5, with unresolved D. Sequences were derived from PBMCs, sampled on the day of the yellow fever booster vaccination. This clonotype was obtained from a man aged 18 to 29 who received the YFV17D yellow fever vaccine. CDR3 nucleotides: TGTGCCAGCTCACCACCGAGTTCGGAGACCCAGTACTTC. This sequence encodes CASSPPSSETQYF.